The subject of this entry is one T cell receptor (beta chain). Antigen specificity is unknown. This specimen comes from a study of OX40 agonist ivuxolimab in advanced cancers. The wider study: Three dose-escalation patients had partial responses: one with hepatocellular carcinoma and two with cutaneous melanoma.

Patients were excluded for autoimmune disease history or systemic immunosuppression. The CDR3 extends over 14 amino acids. CDR1 is GTSNPN, CDR2 SVGIG, per germline (reference sequence). Trimming pared 2 bases from V and 4 bases from J, leaving 12 bases between. Study-wide points: Among the nonresponders, some also had low normalized T-cell clonal expansion. Expanded clones were, on average, more numerous in CD8+ T cells than in CD4+.

This table comes from immunoSEQ multiplex PCR, and its TCRdb copy is limited to in-frame clones, with some not included. The sample records some 140,000 clones, about nine tenths being singletons. The sequencing used CD4+ or CD8+ T cells sorted from blood, collected in a trial of the OX40 agonist ivuxolimab. The clonotype originates from an adult with an advanced solid tumor such as melanoma, head and neck, liver or kidney cancer. The gene calls are TRBV30 and TRBJ2-1; maybe TRBD2 (6 bases). The CDR3 loop is CAWSSEAGYNEQFF. CDR3 DNA: TGTGCCTGGAGTTCGGAGGCGGGATACAATGAGCAGTTCTTC.